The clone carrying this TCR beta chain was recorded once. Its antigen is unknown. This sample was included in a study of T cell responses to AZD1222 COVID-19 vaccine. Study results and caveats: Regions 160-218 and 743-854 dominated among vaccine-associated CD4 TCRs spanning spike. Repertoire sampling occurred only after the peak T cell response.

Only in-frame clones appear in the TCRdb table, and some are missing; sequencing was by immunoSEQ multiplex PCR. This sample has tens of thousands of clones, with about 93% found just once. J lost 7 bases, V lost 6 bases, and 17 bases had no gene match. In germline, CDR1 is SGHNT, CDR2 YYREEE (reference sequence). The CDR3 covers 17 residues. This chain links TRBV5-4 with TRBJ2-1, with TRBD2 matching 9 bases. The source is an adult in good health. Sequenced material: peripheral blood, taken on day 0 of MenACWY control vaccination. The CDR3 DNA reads TGTGCCAGCACCCCGGCAGGGGCGGGAGGGCCAGTAAATGAGCAGTTCTTC. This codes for CASTPAGAGGPVNEQFF.